Listed here is a single TCR beta chain. The antigen is unknown. Researchers ran the PCR with 60 Vbeta and 13 Jbeta primers. The method was immunoSEQ multiplex PCR; TCRdb's version includes in-frame clones alone and lacks a portion of them. Altogether approximately 160,000 clones are present, about 75% being singletons, with the ten largest covering about 0.64%. Trimming removed 1 base from V and 4 bases from J; junction bases left unmatched: 5. The CDR3 runs to 16 residues. CDR1 is LNHDA, CDR2 SQIVND, per germline (reference sequence). The data were obtained in a study of cytomegalovirus exposure and HLA in healthy donors. Findings and limits, study-wide: TCR beta chains numbering about 160 were designated cytomegalovirus-associated.

The receptor's source is a male donor in good health and CMV-seronegative. V and J are TRBV19 and TRBJ1-5; 9 bases are shared with TRBD1. Source material: PBMCs. The DNA of the CDR3 is TGTGCCAGTAGTATAGTGGGGACAGGGCCTAATCAGCCCCAGCATTTT. The encoded protein is CASSIVGTGPNQPQHF.